These 21 T cell receptor beta chains share one sample of origin, sequenced in a study of blood T cell repertoires in COVID-19. Profiling relied on immunoSEQ multiplex PCR, and the TCRdb table lists in-frame clones only, not all of them. The sample carries some 47,000 clones, about 86% recorded once. Sequencing was done on a sample of peripheral blood. These receptors all stem from a human donor in a cohort sampled during active COVID-19.

V usage is TRBV11-2 and J usage is TRBJ2-7, with D perhaps TRBD2 (5 bases). The CDR3 covers 15 residues. Trimming removed 4 bases from V and 1 base from J, with 14 bases in between. CDR1 is SGHAT and CDR2 is FQNNGV in the germline V gene. The CDR3 here is CASSYRDTPSYEQYF. In DNA form, the CDR3 reads TGTGCCAGCAGCTATCGGGATACCCCTTCCTACGAGCAGTACTTC. Using reference TRBV11-2 and TRBJ2-7 for the parts outside the CDR3, the full variable domain is EAGVAQSPRYKIIEKRQSVAFWCNPISGHATLYWYQQILGQGPKLLIQFQNNGVVDDSQLPKDRFSAERLKGVDSTLKIQPAKLEDSAVYLCASSYRDTPSYEQYFGPGTRLTVT.

The CDR3 reads CASSRDRGDTGELFF. The CDR3, as DNA: TGTGCCAGCAGTCGCGACAGGGGTGACACCGGGGAGCTGTTTTTT. The rearrangement links TRBV27 to TRBJ2-2, with 8 bases aligning to TRBD1. The CDR3 length is 15 residues. CDR1 MNHEY and CDR2 SMNVEV come from the germline V gene (reference sequence). The ends lost 5 bases at V and 3 bases at J; junction bases unmatched: 5.

The chain is built from TRBV7-9 and TRBJ2-3, with no clear D. Germline V gene data show CDR1 as SEHNR and CDR2 as FQNEAQ (reference sequence). The V and J ends lost 2 bases and 0 bases respectively, with 9 bases between them. The CDR3 totals 15 residues. DNA of the CDR3: TGTGCCAGCAGCTTACAGGTCCTCAGCACAGATACGCAGTATTTT. Translated: CASSLQVLSTDTQYF.

The chain carries TRBV5-5 and TRBJ1-5; D not resolved. The CDR3 covers 13 residues. V lost 0 bases and J lost 5, with 6 bases in between. CDR1 and CDR2 from the germline V gene are SGHKS and YYEKEE (reference sequence). The CDR3 DNA is TGTGCCAGCAGCTTGGGGGAGCATCAGCCCCAGCATTTT. Its protein product is CASSLGEHQPQHF.

The J gene is TRBJ2-3, the V gene TRBV30; no firm D call. This CDR3 has 12 residues. Trimming removed 7 bases at V and 10 bases at J, with 18 bases between. Germline V gives CDR1 GTSNPN, CDR2 SVGIG (reference sequence). CDR3 residues: CASHRGPEAQYF. DNA of the CDR3: TGTGCCTCACATCGCGGCCCAGAGGCGCAGTATTTT.

V usage is TRBV29-1 and J usage is TRBJ2-5, with 7 bases identical to TRBD2. Germline V lookup: CDR1 SQVTM, CDR2 ANQGSEA. The CDR3 is 15 amino acids. Losses at the gene ends were 4 bases for V and 4 bases for J; bases not matched to a gene: 12. The CDR3 protein is CSVGVSGPLGETQYF. The CDR3, as DNA: TGCAGCGTTGGGGTTAGCGGGCCTCTTGGAGAGACCCAGTACTTC.

The rearrangement links TRBV5-1 to TRBJ2-5; D not resolved. The CDR3 is 14 residues long. With 0 bases removed from V and 5 bases from J, the gap between germline ends came to 11 bases. CDR1 is SGHRS, CDR2 YFSETQ, per germline. The CDR3 here is CASSLGPSEETQYF. CDR3 coding DNA: TGCGCCAGCAGCTTGGGCCCGTCCGAGGAGACCCAGTACTTC.

This clone was seen just once. The rearrangement links TRBV7-2 to TRBJ2-3; 7 positions match TRBD1. CDR1 is SGHTA and CDR2 is FQGNSA in the germline V gene. V dropped 1 base and J dropped 0; count of bases not matched to a gene: 7. This CDR3 contains 17 residues. CDR3 coding DNA: TGTGCCAGCAGCTTAGATTTTGGGGACAGCAGCACAGATACGCAGTATTTT. Protein product: CASSLDFGDSSTDTQYF.

This clone was counted a single time. The rearrangement links TRBV12-3 or TRBV12-4 to TRBJ1-4; D gene ambiguous. Trimming took 6 bases from V and 8 from J, leaving 13 bases between them. CDR3 length equals 13 residues. The CDR3 DNA sequence: TGTGCCAGCAGAACCGGGGTTCGAGAAAAACTGTTTTTT. Translation gives CASRTGVREKLFF.

V usage is TRBV12-3 or TRBV12-4 and J usage is TRBJ1-2, with TRBD1 as a possible D gene (5 bases). The ends were cut back, 3 bases at V and 6 bases at J, with 11 bases in the middle. The CDR3 sequence is 13 residues long. The CDR3: CASSFGRADGYTF. CDR3 DNA: TGTGCCAGCAGTTTTGGCAGGGCCGATGGCTACACCTTC.

This clone was seen a handful of times. The chain is built from TRBV2 and TRBJ1-5; 9 nucleotides align to TRBD1. The ends lost 2 bases at V and 6 bases at J; junction bases unmatched: 5. CDR3 length equals 15 residues. Germline V gives CDR1 SNHLY, CDR2 FYNNEI. In DNA form, the CDR3 reads TGTGCCAGCAGTGAAACGGACAGGGGTAGTCAGCCCCAGCATTTT. Protein product: CASSETDRGSQPQHF.

This chain uses TRBV12-5 with TRBJ1-2; 8 positions match TRBD1. Germline V lookup: CDR1 LGHNT, CDR2 FRNRAP. The CDR3 covers 12 residues. Trimming took 3 bases from V and 8 from J; bases not matched to a gene: 2. The CDR3 sequence: CASGLAGGGYTF. In DNA form, the CDR3 reads TGTGCTAGTGGTTTAGCAGGGGGCGGCTACACCTTC.

The chain is built from TRBV9 and TRBJ2-5; D not certain. Trimming left V 0 bases short and J 1 base short, with 13 bases between. The V gene's germline CDR1 is SGDLS and CDR2 YYNGEE. The CDR3 extends over 16 amino acids. The CDR3 loop is CASSVGYRRPQETQYF. CDR3 sequence (DNA): TGTGCCAGCAGCGTAGGGTACAGAAGACCCCAAGAGACCCAGTACTTC.

This rearrangement joins TRBV20-1 to TRBJ2-7, with 7 bases lining up with TRBD1. This CDR3 contains 11 residues. Germline V lookup: CDR1 DFQATT, CDR2 SNEGSKA (reference sequence). Trimming at V came to 7 bases and at J to 2 bases, leaving 2 bases not matched to a gene. CDR3 in amino acids: CSGQGTYEQYF. The CDR3 coding sequence is TGCAGTGGACAGGGTACCTACGAGCAGTACTTC.

This chain joins TRBV9 and TRBJ2-1; no clear D. The CDR3 has 13 residues. Germline CDR1 reads SGDLS; CDR2 reads YYNGEE. Trimming removed 0 bases at V and 6 bases at J, with 7 bases between. The CDR3 bases are TGTGCCAGCAGCGTAGGAACTTTCAATGAGCAGTTCTTC. This codes for CASSVGTFNEQFF.

CDR3 DNA sequence: TGTGCCAGCTCACGACAGGAGGCTGAAGCTTTCTTT. It codes for CASSRQEAEAFF. V gene TRBV18 combines with J gene TRBJ1-1; possible D gene TRBD1, 6 bases. Trimming removed 4 bases from V and 6 bases from J, with 9 bases in between. This CDR3 has 12 amino acids. The germline gives CDR1 KGHSH, CDR2 LQKENI.

The chain recombines TRBV19 with TRBJ1-3, with 9 bases aligning to TRBD1. V lost 6 bases, J lost 4 bases, and 7 bases stayed unmatched. The CDR3 contains 15 residues. Germline V gene sequence: CDR1 LNHDA, CDR2 SQIVND (reference sequence). CDR3 residues: CASSFWTGVGNTIYF. The CDR3, as DNA: TGTGCCAGTAGCTTCTGGACAGGGGTAGGAAACACCATATATTTT.

V is TRBV4-1 and J is TRBJ1-3, with no clear D. V lost 0 bases and J 0 bases, leaving 9 bases between the germline ends. CDR3 size: 16 residues. Germline V gives CDR1 MGHRA, CDR2 YSYEKL. CDR3 residues: CASSQDSRYSGNTIYF. Written as DNA, the CDR3 is TGCGCCAGCAGCCAAGATAGCCGATACTCTGGAAACACCATATATTTT.

This clone appeared a single time. The chain employs TRBV7-6 and TRBJ2-2; 8 bases agree with TRBD1. J was trimmed by 0 bases and V by 1 base; bases with no gene match: 7. Looked up from germline, CDR1 is SGHVS and CDR2 is FNYEAQ. The CDR3 has 18 amino acids. The CDR3 reads CASSLDRTGRTNTGELFF. Written as DNA, the CDR3 is TGTGCCAGCAGCTTAGATCGGACAGGGCGAACGAACACCGGGGAGCTGTTTTTT. Supplemented by reference TRBV7-6 and TRBJ2-2, the full variable domain reads GAGVSQSPRYKVTKRGQDVALRCDPISGHVSLYWYRQALGQGPEFLTYFNYEAQQDKSGLPNDRFSAERPEGSISTLTIQRTEQRDSAMYRCASSLDRTGRTNTGELFFGEGSRLTVL.

DNA for the CDR3: TGTGCCAGCGGAGGCAGGATAGGCACAGATACGCAGTATTTT. It specifies CASGGRIGTDTQYF. This chain links TRBV2 with TRBJ2-3, with D perhaps matching TRBD2 (5 bases). This CDR3 contains 14 residues. The V end lost 8 bases, the J end lost 1 base, and 13 bases lay between the germline ends. CDR1 and CDR2 from the germline V gene are SNHLY and FYNNEI.

The rearrangement links TRBV6-1 to TRBJ1-6, with D perhaps TRBD1 (6 bases). V was clipped by 2 bases and J by 6 bases, with 11 bases between them. This CDR3 has 15 residues. Germline V gene lookup returns CDR1 MNHNS and CDR2 SASEGT. CDR3 DNA sequence: TGTGCCAGCAGTGAACCTGGCAGGGGTAATTCACCCCTCCACTTT. Protein sequence: CASSEPGRGNSPLHF.